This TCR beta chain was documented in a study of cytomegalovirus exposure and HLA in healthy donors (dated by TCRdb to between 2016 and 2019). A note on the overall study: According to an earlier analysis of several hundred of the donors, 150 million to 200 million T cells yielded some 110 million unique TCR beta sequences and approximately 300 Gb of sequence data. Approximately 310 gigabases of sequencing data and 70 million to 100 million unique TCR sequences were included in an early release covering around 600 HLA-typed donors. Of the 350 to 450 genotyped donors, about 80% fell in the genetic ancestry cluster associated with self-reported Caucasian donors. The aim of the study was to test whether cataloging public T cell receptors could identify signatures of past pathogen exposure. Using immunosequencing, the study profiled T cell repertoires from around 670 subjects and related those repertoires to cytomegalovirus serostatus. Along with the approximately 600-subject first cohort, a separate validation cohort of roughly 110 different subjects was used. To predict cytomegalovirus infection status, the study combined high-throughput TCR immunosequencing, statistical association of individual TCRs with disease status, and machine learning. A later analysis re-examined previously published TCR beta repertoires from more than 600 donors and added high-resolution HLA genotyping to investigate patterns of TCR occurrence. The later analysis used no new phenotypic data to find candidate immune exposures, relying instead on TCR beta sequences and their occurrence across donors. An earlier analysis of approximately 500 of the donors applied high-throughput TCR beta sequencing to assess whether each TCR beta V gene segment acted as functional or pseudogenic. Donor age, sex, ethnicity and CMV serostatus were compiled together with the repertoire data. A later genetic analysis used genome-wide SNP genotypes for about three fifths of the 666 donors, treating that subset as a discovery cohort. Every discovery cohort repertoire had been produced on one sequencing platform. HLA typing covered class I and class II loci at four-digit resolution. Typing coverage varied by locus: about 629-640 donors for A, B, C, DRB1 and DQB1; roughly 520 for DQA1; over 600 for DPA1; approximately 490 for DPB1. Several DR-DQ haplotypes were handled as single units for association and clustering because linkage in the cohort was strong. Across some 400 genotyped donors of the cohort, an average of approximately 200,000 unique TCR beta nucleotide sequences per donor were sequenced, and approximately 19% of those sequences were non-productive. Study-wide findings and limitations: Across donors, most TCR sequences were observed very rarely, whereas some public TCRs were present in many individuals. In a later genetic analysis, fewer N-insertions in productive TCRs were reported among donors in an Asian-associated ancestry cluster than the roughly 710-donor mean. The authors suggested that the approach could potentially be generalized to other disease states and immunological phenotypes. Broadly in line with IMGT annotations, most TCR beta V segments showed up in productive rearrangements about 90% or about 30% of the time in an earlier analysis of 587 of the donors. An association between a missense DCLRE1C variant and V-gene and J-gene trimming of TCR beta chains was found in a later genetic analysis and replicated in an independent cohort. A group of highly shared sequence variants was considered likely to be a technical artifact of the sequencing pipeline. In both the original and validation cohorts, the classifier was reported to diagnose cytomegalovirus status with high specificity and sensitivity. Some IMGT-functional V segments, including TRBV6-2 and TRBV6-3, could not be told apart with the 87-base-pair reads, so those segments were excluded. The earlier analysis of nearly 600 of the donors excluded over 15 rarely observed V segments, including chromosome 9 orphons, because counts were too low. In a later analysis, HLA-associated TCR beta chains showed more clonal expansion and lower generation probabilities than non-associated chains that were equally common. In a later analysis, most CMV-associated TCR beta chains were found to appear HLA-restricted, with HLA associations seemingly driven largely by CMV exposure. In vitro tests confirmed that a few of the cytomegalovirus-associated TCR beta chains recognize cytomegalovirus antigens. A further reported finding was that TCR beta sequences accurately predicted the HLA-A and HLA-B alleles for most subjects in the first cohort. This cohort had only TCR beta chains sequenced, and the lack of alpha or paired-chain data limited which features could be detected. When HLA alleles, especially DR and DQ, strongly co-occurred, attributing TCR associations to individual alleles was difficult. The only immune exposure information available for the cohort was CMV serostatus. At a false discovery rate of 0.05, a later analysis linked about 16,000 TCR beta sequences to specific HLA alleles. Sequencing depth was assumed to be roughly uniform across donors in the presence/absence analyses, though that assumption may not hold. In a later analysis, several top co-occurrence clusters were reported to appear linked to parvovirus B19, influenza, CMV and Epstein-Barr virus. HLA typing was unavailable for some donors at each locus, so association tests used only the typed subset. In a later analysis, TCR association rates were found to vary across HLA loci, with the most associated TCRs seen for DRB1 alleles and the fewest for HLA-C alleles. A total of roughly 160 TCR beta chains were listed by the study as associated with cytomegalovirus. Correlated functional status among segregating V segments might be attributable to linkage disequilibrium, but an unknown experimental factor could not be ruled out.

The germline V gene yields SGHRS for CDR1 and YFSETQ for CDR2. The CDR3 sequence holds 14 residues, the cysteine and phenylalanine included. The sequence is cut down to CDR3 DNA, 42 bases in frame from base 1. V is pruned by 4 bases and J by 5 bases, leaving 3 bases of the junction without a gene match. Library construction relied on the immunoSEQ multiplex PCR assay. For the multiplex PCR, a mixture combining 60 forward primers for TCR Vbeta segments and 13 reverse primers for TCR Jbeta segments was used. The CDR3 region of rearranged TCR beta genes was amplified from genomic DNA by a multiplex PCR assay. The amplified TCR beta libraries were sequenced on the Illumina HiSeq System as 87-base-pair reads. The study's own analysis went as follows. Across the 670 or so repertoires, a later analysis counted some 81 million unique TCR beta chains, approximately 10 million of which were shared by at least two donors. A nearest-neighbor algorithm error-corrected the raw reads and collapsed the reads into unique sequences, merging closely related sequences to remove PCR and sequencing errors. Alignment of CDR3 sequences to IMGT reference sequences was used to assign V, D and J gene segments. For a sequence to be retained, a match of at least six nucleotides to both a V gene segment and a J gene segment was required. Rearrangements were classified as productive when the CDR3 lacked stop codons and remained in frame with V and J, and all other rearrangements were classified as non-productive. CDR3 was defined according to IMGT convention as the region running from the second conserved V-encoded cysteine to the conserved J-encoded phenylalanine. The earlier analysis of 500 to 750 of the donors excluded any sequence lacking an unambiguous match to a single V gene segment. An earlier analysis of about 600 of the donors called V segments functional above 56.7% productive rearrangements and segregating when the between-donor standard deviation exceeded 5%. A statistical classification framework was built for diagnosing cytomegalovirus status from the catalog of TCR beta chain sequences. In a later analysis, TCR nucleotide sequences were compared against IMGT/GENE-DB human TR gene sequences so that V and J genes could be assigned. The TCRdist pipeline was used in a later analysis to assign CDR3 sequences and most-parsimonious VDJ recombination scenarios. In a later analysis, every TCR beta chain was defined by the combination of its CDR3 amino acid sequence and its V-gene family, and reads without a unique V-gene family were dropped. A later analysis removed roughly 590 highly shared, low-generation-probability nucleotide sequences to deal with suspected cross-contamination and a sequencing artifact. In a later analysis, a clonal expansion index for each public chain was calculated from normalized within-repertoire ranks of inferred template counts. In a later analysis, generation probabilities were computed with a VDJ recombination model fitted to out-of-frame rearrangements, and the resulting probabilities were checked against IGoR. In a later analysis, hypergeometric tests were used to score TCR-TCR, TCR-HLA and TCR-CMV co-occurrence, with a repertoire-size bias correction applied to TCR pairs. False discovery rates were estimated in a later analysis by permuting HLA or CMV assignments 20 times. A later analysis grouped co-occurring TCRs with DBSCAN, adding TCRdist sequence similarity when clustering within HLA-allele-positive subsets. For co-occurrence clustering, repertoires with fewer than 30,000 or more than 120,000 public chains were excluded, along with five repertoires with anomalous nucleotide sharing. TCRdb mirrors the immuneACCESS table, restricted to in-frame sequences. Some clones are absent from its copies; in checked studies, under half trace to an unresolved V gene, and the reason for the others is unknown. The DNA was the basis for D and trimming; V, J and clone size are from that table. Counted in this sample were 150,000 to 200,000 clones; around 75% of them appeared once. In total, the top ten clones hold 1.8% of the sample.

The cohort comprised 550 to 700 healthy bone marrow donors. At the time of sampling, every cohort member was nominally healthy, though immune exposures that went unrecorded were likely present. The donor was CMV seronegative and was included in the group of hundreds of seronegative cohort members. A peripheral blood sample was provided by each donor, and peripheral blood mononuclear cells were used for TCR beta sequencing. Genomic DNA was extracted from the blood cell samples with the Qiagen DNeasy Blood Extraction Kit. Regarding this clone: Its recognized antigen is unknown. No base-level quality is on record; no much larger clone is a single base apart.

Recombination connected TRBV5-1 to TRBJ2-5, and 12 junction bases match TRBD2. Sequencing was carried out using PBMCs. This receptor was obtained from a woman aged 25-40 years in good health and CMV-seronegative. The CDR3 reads CASSPGTSGETQYF. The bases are TGCGCCAGCAGCCCCGGGACTAGCGGGGAGACCCAGTACTTC.